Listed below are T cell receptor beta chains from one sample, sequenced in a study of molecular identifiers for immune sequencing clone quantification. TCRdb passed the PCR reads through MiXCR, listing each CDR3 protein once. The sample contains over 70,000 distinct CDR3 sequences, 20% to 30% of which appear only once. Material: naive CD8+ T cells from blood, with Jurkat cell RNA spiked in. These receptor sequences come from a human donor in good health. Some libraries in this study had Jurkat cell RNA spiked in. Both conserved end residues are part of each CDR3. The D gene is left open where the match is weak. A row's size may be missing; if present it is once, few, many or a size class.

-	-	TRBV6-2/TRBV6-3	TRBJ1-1	TGTGCCAGCAGGGAAGACACTGAAGCTTTCTTT	CASREDTEAFF
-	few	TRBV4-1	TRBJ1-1	TGCGCCAGCAGCCAAGACTTAGTATTAACTGAAGCTTTCTTT	CASSQDLVLTEAFF
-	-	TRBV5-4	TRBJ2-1	TGTGCCAGCAGCCCCGGGGGCTACAATGAGCAGTTCTTC	CASSPGGYNEQFF
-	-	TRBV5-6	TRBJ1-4	TGTGCCAGCAGCTTGGCCCTTGGGGGGGCCGATGAAAAACTGTTTTTT	CASSLALGGADEKLFF
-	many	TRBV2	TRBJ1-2	TGTGCCAGCCCCTTCACAGGGCCCTTACATGGCTACACCTTC	CASPFTGPLHGYTF
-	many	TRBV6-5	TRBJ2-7	TGTGCCAGCAGTTATACTTTAGGGACACGCTACGAGCAGTACTTC	CASSYTLGTRYEQYF
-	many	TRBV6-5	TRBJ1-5	TGTGCCAGCAGTTCCGTATCGGGGGTTCAGCCCCAGCATTTT	CASSSVSGVQPQHF
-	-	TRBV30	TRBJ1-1	TGTGCCTGGAGTACAGAGGGGGTGGACACTGAAGCTTTCTTT	CAWSTEGVDTEAFF
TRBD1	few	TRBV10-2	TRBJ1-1	TGCGCCAGCCTCCAGGGGGCTGGCACTGAAGCTTTCTTT	CASLQGAGTEAFF
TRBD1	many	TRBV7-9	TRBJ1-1	TGTGCCAGCAGCTCACTTTGGACAGGGGGAAGCACTGAAGCTTTCTTT	CASSSLWTGGSTEAFF
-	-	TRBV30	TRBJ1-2	TGTGCCTGGAGTCAAGGCAATGGCTACACCTTC	CAWSQGNGYTF
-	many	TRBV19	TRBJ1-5	TGTGCCAGTAGTCATTTCGAGACGGCTTCGCATCAGCCCCAGCATTTT	CASSHFETASHQPQHF
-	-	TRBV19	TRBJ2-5	TGTGCCAGTAGTATAGAGGTTATAGGGCAGGTGGAAGAGACCCTGTACTTC	CASSIEVIGQVEETLYF
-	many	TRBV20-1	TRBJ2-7	TGCAGTGCTAGGGGAAGGAGCTCCTACGAGCAGTACTTC	CSARGRSSYEQYF
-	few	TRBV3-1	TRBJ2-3	TGTGCCAGCAGCCAGGCAGGGAGTGATACGCAGTATTTT	CASSQAGSDTQYF
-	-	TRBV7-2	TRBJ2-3	TGTGCCAGCAGCCACTCGGCGGGGACCGAAGATACGCGGTATTTT	CASSHSAGTEDTRYF
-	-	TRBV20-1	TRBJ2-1	TGCAGTGCCACCCCCCGCAAGGACAGAGTTTACAATGAGCAGTTCTTC	CSATPRKDRVYNEQFF
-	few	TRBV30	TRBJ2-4	TGTGCCTGGAGTCTACCAACAGGGGCCAAAAACATTCAGTACTTC	CAWSLPTGAKNIQYF
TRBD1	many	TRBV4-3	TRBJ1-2	TGCGCCAGCAGCCAAGAGTTCACAGGGGGCGGCGGCTACACCTTC	CASSQEFTGGGGYTF